This T cell receptor (beta chain) appears in the sequencing data of a study of blood T cell repertoires in COVID-19. Background on the study: PBMCs, B-cell-depleted T cells, or T cells provided the cDNA or gDNA that made up the material.

The table came from immunoSEQ multiplex PCR; TCRdb's copy has only in-frame clones and leaves some out. The table lists 300,000 to 450,000 clones, roughly nine tenths of them singletons. The junction had 10 bases not matched to a gene; V was cut back by 5 bases and J by 4 bases. Per the germline V gene, CDR1 is SGHAT and CDR2 is FQNNGV. The CDR3 has 16 amino acids. Sequenced material: peripheral blood. This sequence joins TRBV11-2 and TRBJ2-1; TRBD1 matches 8 bases. This TCR derives from an older woman with COVID-19, enrolled during active disease. For the CDR3, the DNA is TGTGCCAGCAGCGACCTAGGGACAGGAGTATACAATGAGCAGTTCTTC. Encoded protein: CASSDLGTGVYNEQFF.